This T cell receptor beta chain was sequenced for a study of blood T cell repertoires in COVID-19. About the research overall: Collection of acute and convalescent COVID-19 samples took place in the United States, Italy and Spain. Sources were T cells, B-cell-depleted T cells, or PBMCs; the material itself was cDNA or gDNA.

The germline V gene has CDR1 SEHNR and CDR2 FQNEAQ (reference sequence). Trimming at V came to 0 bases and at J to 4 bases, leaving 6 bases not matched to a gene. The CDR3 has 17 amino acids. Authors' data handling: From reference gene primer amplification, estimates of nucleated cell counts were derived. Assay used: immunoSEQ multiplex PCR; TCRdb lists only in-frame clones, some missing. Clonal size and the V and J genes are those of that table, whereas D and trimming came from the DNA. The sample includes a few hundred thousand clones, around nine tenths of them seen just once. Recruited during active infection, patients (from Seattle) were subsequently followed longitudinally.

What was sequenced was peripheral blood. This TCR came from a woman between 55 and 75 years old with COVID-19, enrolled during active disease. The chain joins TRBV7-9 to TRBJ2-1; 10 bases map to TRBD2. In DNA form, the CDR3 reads TGTGCCAGCAGCTTAGCGAAGACGGGACTAGCGTACAATGAGCAGTTCTTC. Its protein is CASSLAKTGLAYNEQFF.